These 21 T cell receptor beta chains came from one sample sequenced in a study of technical replicates of blood from a few donors. The table came from immunoSEQ multiplex PCR; TCRdb's copy has only in-frame clones and leaves some out. The sample shows about 15,000 clones, 70% to 85% of them seen only once. Source material: PBMCs. The receptors were gathered from a human donor in good health. Some clones in this sample may be carry-over from other donors' samples.

In DNA, the CDR3 is TGTGCCAGCAGTGAATGGACTATCGATAGCTCCTACAATGAGCAGTTCTTC. It encodes CASSEWTIDSSYNEQFF. The chain is built from TRBV6-1 and TRBJ2-1, with D tentatively TRBD2 (6 bases). The V and J ends lost 2 bases and 0 bases respectively, with 14 bases between them. The CDR3 contains 17 residues. The germline V gene encodes CDR1 MNHNS and CDR2 SASEGT.

This clone was seen only a few times. The junction differs from germline at one of its ends, possibly a read error. The rearrangement links TRBV11-2 to TRBJ1-1, with TRBD1 matching over 8 bases. The CDR3 has 15 residues. In germline, CDR1 is SGHAT, CDR2 FQNNGV. The CDR3 DNA follows: TGTGCCAGCAGCCTAGAGGACAGGGTGTATACTGAAGCTTTCTTT. It yields the protein CASSLEDRVYTEAFF.

V is TRBV2 and J is TRBJ1-1, with D hard to call. V dropped 7 bases and J dropped 5 bases, with 17 bases sitting between them. The CDR3 sequence is 14 residues long. Germline CDR1 SNHLY, CDR2 FYNNEI. CDR3 sequence reads: CASTAKGAGTEAFF. The CDR3 bases are TGTGCCAGCACTGCCAAGGGCGCGGGGACTGAAGCTTTCTTT.

This CDR3 is CASSSTEVPPLFF. CDR3 nucleotide sequence: TGCGCCAGCAGCTCAACCGAGGTGCCGCCACTGTTTTTT. The V and J genes are TRBV5-1 and TRBJ2-2; no firm D call. CDR1 and CDR2 from the germline V gene are SGHRS and YFSETQ. The ends were cut back, 3 bases at V and 14 bases at J, with 17 bases in the middle. The CDR3 is 13 residues long.

The chain joins TRBV30 to TRBJ2-1, with no clear D. This CDR3 is 13 amino acids long. The germline V gene has CDR1 GTSNPN and CDR2 SVGIG (reference sequence). Trimming cost V 0 bases and J 6 bases, with 9 bases left between them. The CDR3 spells CAWSVTVVNEQFF. DNA for the CDR3: TGTGCCTGGAGTGTAACGGTTGTCAATGAGCAGTTCTTC.

This clone was detected a few times. The chain has TRBV6-5 and TRBJ1-4; 7 bases agree with TRBD1. The CDR3 extends over 15 amino acids. The trim removed 2 bases at V and 7 bases at J, leaving 7 bases unmatched. The germline V gene encodes CDR1 MNHEY and CDR2 SVGAGI. The CDR3 nucleotides read TGTGCCAGCAGTTACGGACAGGACCGGGGTGAAAAACTGTTTTTT. Translation gives CASSYGQDRGEKLFF.

This clone was seen once. The chain combines TRBV5-1 with TRBJ2-7; weak D call: TRBD2 (6 bases). The CDR3 runs 15 residues. Deletions cut 5 bases from V and 2 bases from J, with 17 bases between. Germline lookup yields CDR1 SGHRS and CDR2 YFSETQ. CDR3: CASRTFGTSTYEQYF. CDR3 bases: TGCGCCAGCAGGACCTTCGGGACTTCTACCTACGAGCAGTACTTC.

The chain employs TRBV7-9 and TRBJ2-3; the match to TRBD2 covers 9 bases. V dropped 3 bases and J dropped 4; count of bases not matched to a gene: 2. This CDR3 contains 14 residues. The germline gives CDR1 SEHNR, CDR2 FQNEAQ (reference sequence). CDR3 in amino acids: CASSLAGGSDTQYF. The CDR3 DNA is TGTGCCAGCAGCTTGGCGGGAGGGTCAGATACGCAGTATTTT.

This chain joins TRBV13 and TRBJ2-5, with 12 positions matching TRBD2. The CDR3 totals 17 residues. CDR1 PRHDT and CDR2 FYEKMQ come from the germline V gene (reference sequence). Losses at the gene ends were 1 base for V and 1 base for J; bases not matched to a gene: 4. CDR3 coding DNA: TGTGCCAGCAGCTTAGTAGGACTAGCGGGGACCCAAGAGACCCAGTACTTC. It yields the protein CASSLVGLAGTQETQYF. Variable domain in full (rest from reference TRBV13 and TRBJ2-5): AAGVIQSPRHLIKEKRETATLKCYPIPRHDTVYWYQQGPGQDPQFLISFYEKMQSDKGSIPDRFSAQQFSDYHSELNMSSLELGDSALYFCASSLVGLAGTQETQYFGPGTRLLVL.

The J gene is TRBJ2-5, the V gene TRBV11-2; maybe TRBD1 (6 bases). The ends were cut back, 3 bases at V and 3 bases at J, with 8 bases in the middle. Germline lookup yields CDR1 SGHAT and CDR2 FQNNGV. The CDR3 loop spans 13 amino acids. The chain's CDR3 is CASSFAGEETQYF. CDR3 DNA sequence: TGTGCCAGCAGCTTCGCAGGGGAAGAGACCCAGTACTTC. Combining the CDR3 with reference TRBV11-2 and TRBJ2-5 gives the whole variable domain EAGVAQSPRYKIIEKRQSVAFWCNPISGHATLYWYQQILGQGPKLLIQFQNNGVVDDSQLPKDRFSAERLKGVDSTLKIQPAKLEDSAVYLCASSFAGEETQYFGPGTRLLVL.

The chain is built from TRBV5-8 and TRBJ2-1; 7 positions match TRBD1. The CDR3 consists of 17 residues. The ends lost 2 bases at V and 6 bases at J; junction bases unmatched: 14. Germline CDR1 reads SGHTS; CDR2 reads YDEGEE. CDR3 residues: CASSFTRVGTARNEQFF. DNA of the CDR3: TGTGCCAGCAGCTTCACTAGGGTCGGGACAGCTCGCAATGAGCAGTTCTTC.

The chain links TRBV5-4 to TRBJ2-1; 10 bases map to TRBD2. V shed 0 bases, J shed 4 bases, and the junction held 1 base outside the gene matches. The CDR3 is made up of 15 amino acids. From germline, CDR1 is SGHNT and CDR2 YYREEE (reference sequence). The CDR3 here is CASSLASGSYNEQFF. The CDR3 region has the DNA TGTGCCAGCAGCTTGGCTAGCGGGAGTTACAATGAGCAGTTCTTC.

The chain combines TRBV9 with TRBJ2-2; 10 bases align to TRBD1. V trimming: 3 bases; J trimming: 7 bases; junction bases outside the gene matches: 9. The CDR3 extends over 16 amino acids. Germline V gene data show CDR1 as SGDLS and CDR2 as YYNGEE. The CDR3 sequence is CASSAPGQGRSGELFF. DNA for the CDR3: TGTGCCAGCAGCGCCCCGGGACAGGGGAGGAGCGGGGAGCTGTTTTTT. Together with reference TRBV9 and TRBJ2-2, the CDR3 gives the full variable domain: DSGVTQTPKHLITATGQRVTLRCSPRSGDLSVYWYQQSLDQGLQFLIQYYNGEERAKGNILERFSAQQFPDLHSELNLSSLELGDSALYFCASSAPGQGRSGELFFGEGSRLTVL.

This rearrangement joins TRBV5-1 to TRBJ2-1; TRBD2 matches at 10 bases. The CDR3 is made up of 14 amino acids. CDR1 is SGHRS and CDR2 is YFSETQ in the germline V gene. Unmatched junction bases numbered 1, after V lost 0 bases and J lost 7 bases. Here the CDR3 reads CASSLETSGNEQFF. CDR3 DNA sequence: TGCGCCAGCAGCTTGGAGACTAGCGGGAATGAGCAGTTCTTC.

This chain connects TRBV19 to TRBJ2-5; no firm D call. This CDR3 spans 13 amino acids. Trimming pared 6 bases from V and 1 base from J, leaving 9 bases between. The germline CDR1 and CDR2 sequences are LNHDA and SQIVND (reference sequence). The CDR3 nucleotides are TGTGCCAGTAGGCGCGTCTTCCAAGAGACCCAGTACTTC. This encodes CASRRVFQETQYF.

A few counts support this clone. This CDR3 is CASSHGTGDYGYTF. CDR3 coding DNA: TGTGCCAGCAGCCACGGGACAGGTGACTATGGCTACACCTTC. V is TRBV7-9 and J is TRBJ1-2; TRBD1 matches 8 bases. V lost 5 bases and J lost 3; bases outside the gene matches: 5. Germline assignment: CDR1 SEHNR and CDR2 FQNEAQ (reference sequence). The CDR3 runs 14 residues.

This chain connects TRBV5-5 to TRBJ1-1; 9 bases match TRBD1. In germline, CDR1 is SGHKS, CDR2 YYEKEE (reference sequence). The CDR3 is 14 residues long. The trim removed 2 bases at V and 9 bases at J, leaving 8 bases unmatched. CDR3 nucleotide sequence: TGTGCCAGCAGCTTAGAGGGACAGGGAACTCAAGCTTTCTTT. Amino acids: CASSLEGQGTQAFF.

CDR3 residues: CASSQDPQGYPYEQYF. Here the CDR3 DNA reads TGTGCCAGCAGCCAAGATCCTCAGGGGTACCCCTACGAGCAGTACTTC. V usage is TRBV4-2 and J usage is TRBJ2-7; possibly TRBD1 for D (6 bases). The germline V gene has CDR1 LGHNA and CDR2 YNFKEQ. CDR3 length: 16 amino acids. With 0 bases removed from V and 2 bases from J, the gap between germline ends came to 14 bases.

The chain recombines TRBV18 with TRBJ1-2, with 7 bases that match TRBD1. The CDR3 extends over 14 amino acids. Per the germline V gene, CDR1 is KGHSH and CDR2 is LQKENI. V shed 4 bases and J 12 bases; nucleotides not matched to a gene: 14. The CDR3 protein is CASSHEVRQGYDTF. For the CDR3, the DNA is TGTGCCAGCTCACACGAGGTCCGACAGGGTTATGACACCTTC.

The chain recombines TRBV11-2 with TRBJ2-7, with 8 nucleotides matching TRBD2. Germline trimming cut 1 base from V and 6 bases from J; bases unmatched to any gene: 8. Germline-derived CDR1 and CDR2 are SGHAT and FQNNGV. The CDR3 length is 15 residues. CDR3 region: CASSLVSSGSTEQYF. The CDR3 coding sequence is TGTGCCAGCAGCTTAGTGTCCAGCGGGAGTACCGAGCAGTACTTC.

There are a few counts of this clone. This chain joins TRBV7-9 and TRBJ1-5; TRBD1 might be the D (6 bases). The CDR3 has 16 residues. From germline, CDR1 is SEHNR and CDR2 FQNEAQ (reference sequence). The germline V and J ends were trimmed by 5 bases and 2 bases, with 16 bases remaining between them. CDR3 in amino acids: CASSPSGGEGNQPQHF. DNA of the CDR3: TGTGCCAGCAGCCCGTCGGGGGGCGAGGGCAATCAGCCCCAGCATTTT.